These 12 T cell receptor beta chains were sequenced from one sample in a study of shared clonotypes between healthy human individuals. TCRdb's copy holds only in-frame clones and misses some; the assay was immunoSEQ multiplex PCR. The sample shows about 2.1 million clones, 85% to 95% of them seen only once. CD45RO-negative, CCR7-positively selected cells formed the naive CD8 fraction, excluding terminally differentiated effector memory CD45RA+ cells. Sequenced material: naive CD8+ T cells from PBMCs. These receptors were obtained from a man aged 18 to 29 in good health. Some clones in this sample may be carry-over from other donors' samples.

In DNA form, the CDR3 reads TGTGCCAGCAGTCAGACTAGCGGGAATGAGCAGTTCTTC. Protein product: CASSQTSGNEQFF. The chain has TRBV9 and TRBJ2-1; 10 nucleotides match TRBD2. In germline, CDR1 is SGDLS, CDR2 YYNGEE. The CDR3 runs 13 residues. V was clipped by 5 bases and J by 7 bases; unmatched bases: 3.

V and J are TRBV18 and TRBJ2-6; no definite D call. Germline loops: CDR1 KGHSH, CDR2 LQKENI. This CDR3 has 14 residues. V dropped 1 base and J dropped 2 bases, with 3 bases sitting between them. The CDR3 DNA is TGTGCCAGCTCACCACAGGCTGGGGCCAACGTCCTGACTTTC. Encoded protein: CASSPQAGANVLTF.

As to this clone: Other nucleotide sequences from this sample produce the same CDR3. The genes are TRBV7-3 and TRBJ2-1; 10 nucleotides line up with TRBD2. The V gene end was trimmed by 5 bases and the J gene end by 5 bases; junction bases not matched to a gene: 3. CDR1 and CDR2 (germline): SGHTA, FQGTGA. This CDR3 spans 14 amino acids. The CDR3 DNA follows: TGTGCCAGCAGCCCCGGACTAGCGGACAATGAGCAGTTCTTC. This gives the protein CASSPGLADNEQFF.

The V and J genes are TRBV7-6 and TRBJ2-7, with D unresolved. Looked up from germline, CDR1 is SGHVS and CDR2 is FNYEAQ. The CDR3 totals 13 residues. V shed 1 base and J shed 5 bases, with 9 bases lying between them. In DNA form, the CDR3 reads TGTGCCAGCAGCTTAGTTTTAAGCGACGAGCAGTACTTC. Amino acid sequence: CASSLVLSDEQYF. Supplemented by reference TRBV7-6 and TRBJ2-7, the full variable domain reads GAGVSQSPRYKVTKRGQDVALRCDPISGHVSLYWYRQALGQGPEFLTYFNYEAQQDKSGLPNDRFSAERPEGSISTLTIQRTEQRDSAMYRCASSLVLSDEQYFGPGTRLTVT.

This clone was seen a single time. The V gene is TRBV28, the J gene TRBJ1-2, with TRBD1 identical over 7 bases. The germline gives CDR1 MDHEN, CDR2 SYDVKM. This CDR3 has 14 amino acids. Trimming removed 6 bases from V and 4 bases from J; junction bases left unmatched: 8. Here the CDR3 reads CASSPTGNGYGYTF. The CDR3 DNA reads TGTGCCAGCAGCCCGACAGGGAATGGCTATGGCTACACCTTC.

The J gene is TRBJ1-2, the V gene TRBV19; no reliable D call. V shed 2 bases and J shed 4 bases, with 14 bases lying between them. The CDR3 is 15 residues long. Per the germline V gene, CDR1 is LNHDA and CDR2 is SQIVND (reference sequence). The CDR3 here is CASSITIRWGYGYTF. The CDR3 nucleotides read TGTGCCAGTAGTATAACGATACGCTGGGGCTATGGCTACACCTTC.

The J gene is TRBJ1-4, the V gene TRBV7-9; TRBD1 matches 7 bases. Germline V gives CDR1 SEHNR, CDR2 FQNEAQ (reference sequence). The CDR3 totals 15 residues. The V and J ends lost 5 bases and 8 bases, in that order; junction bases with no gene match: 11. CDR3 loop: CASSPPGTVQEKLFF. As DNA, the CDR3 is TGTGCCAGCAGCCCTCCCGGGACAGTACAAGAAAAACTGTTTTTT.

The chain recombines TRBV9 with TRBJ2-5, with 9 bases that match TRBD1. In germline, CDR1 is SGDLS, CDR2 YYNGEE. The CDR3 spans 15 residues. Trimming cost V 5 bases and J 4 bases; bases outside gene matches: 9. This CDR3 is CASSSGQGLGETQYF. DNA of the CDR3: TGTGCCAGCAGTTCGGGACAGGGCCTGGGAGAGACCCAGTACTTC.

The rearrangement joins TRBV28 to TRBJ1-2; 7 bases are shared with TRBD1. The germline gives CDR1 MDHEN, CDR2 SYDVKM. The CDR3 totals 14 residues. After removal of 3 bases from V and 6 bases from J, the junction contained 7 bases not matched to a gene. The CDR3 is CASSFRGMGNGYTF. DNA of the CDR3: TGTGCCAGCAGTTTCAGGGGGATGGGGAATGGCTACACCTTC.

The V and J genes are TRBV29-1 and TRBJ2-7; 13 positions match TRBD2. Germline V gene lookup returns CDR1 SQVTM and CDR2 ANQGSEA. The CDR3 is made up of 16 amino acids. The trim removed 3 bases at V and 6 bases at J, leaving 11 bases unmatched. The DNA of the CDR3 is TGCAGCGTTGATGAGCCCGGACTAGCGGGAGCTAGCGAGCAGTACTTC. Amino acids: CSVDEPGLAGASEQYF.

The chain is built from TRBV13 and TRBJ2-7; 8 positions match TRBD2. From germline, CDR1 is PRHDT and CDR2 FYEKMQ (reference sequence). The V segment lost 0 bases and the J segment 5 bases; nucleotides outside the gene matches: 3. The CDR3 has 14 amino acids. CDR3 sequence: CASSLGREEHEQYF. DNA of the CDR3: TGTGCCAGCAGCTTAGGGCGGGAGGAGCACGAGCAGTACTTC.

The genes are TRBV7-9 and TRBJ2-7, with a weak D call TRBD2 (5 bases). Trimming took 3 bases from V and 2 from J, leaving 11 bases between them. Germline V lookup: CDR1 SEHNR, CDR2 FQNEAQ (reference sequence). CDR3 length equals 14 residues. CDR3 amino acids: CASSFEGNTYEQYF. In DNA form, the CDR3 reads TGTGCCAGCAGCTTCGAGGGCAACACCTACGAGCAGTACTTC. The full variable domain, completed using reference TRBV7-9 and TRBJ2-7, is DTGVSQNPRHKITKRGQNVTFRCDPISEHNRLYWYRQTLGQGPEFLTYFQNEAQLEKSRLLSDRFSAERPKGSFSTLEIQRTEQGDSAMYLCASSFEGNTYEQYFGPGTRLTVT.